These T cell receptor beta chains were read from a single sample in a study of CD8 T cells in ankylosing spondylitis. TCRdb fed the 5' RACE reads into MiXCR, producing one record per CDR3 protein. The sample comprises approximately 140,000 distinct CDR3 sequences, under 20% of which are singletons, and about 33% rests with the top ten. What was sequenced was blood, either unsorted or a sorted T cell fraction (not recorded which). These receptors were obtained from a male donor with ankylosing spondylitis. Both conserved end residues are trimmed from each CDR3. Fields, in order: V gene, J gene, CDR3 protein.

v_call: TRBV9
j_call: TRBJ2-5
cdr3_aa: ASSAGTATTETQY

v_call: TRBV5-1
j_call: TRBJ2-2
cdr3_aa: ASSLELAANTGELF

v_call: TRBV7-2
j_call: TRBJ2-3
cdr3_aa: ASSPRGLAGGRFTQY

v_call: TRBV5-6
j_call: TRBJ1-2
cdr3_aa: ASSLDFTGGAGYGYT

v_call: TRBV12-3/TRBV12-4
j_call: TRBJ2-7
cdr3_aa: ASSFTSGPPYEQY

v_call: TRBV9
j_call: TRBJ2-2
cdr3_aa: ASSVGRGGNTGELF

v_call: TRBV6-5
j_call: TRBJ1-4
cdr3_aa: ASSYSGRANEKLF

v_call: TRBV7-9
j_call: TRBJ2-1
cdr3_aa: ASSRTSGTPGHRF

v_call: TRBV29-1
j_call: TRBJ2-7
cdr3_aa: SVELGYEQY

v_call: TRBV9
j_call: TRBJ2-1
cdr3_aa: ASSVGASYEQF

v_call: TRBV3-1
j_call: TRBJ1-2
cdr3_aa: ASSSDSWGGYT